The T cell receptor (beta chain) under discussion was sequenced for a study of T cell responses to AZD1222 COVID-19 vaccine. The study's findings and limits: Unmutated regions of variants are reportedly targeted by nearly half of spike-specific TCRs.

Clones were sequenced by immunoSEQ multiplex PCR, and TCRdb holds only the in-frame ones, with some missing. The repertoire includes some 140,000 clones, approximately 91% of them detected once, and 4.5% to 7% sits in the top ten. The V segment lost 6 bases and the J segment 1 base; nucleotides outside the gene matches: 5. There are 14 residues in the CDR3. Germline CDR1 is SGHTA and CDR2 is FQGNSA. Researchers grouped second doses given at about 4 or about 12 weeks into one pool. This clone was seen a few times. Its antigen is still unknown. The sequence was collected from an adult who received the AZD1222 COVID-19 vaccine. V gene TRBV7-2 combines with J gene TRBJ2-5, with 7 bases aligning to TRBD1. Here the sequenced sample was peripheral blood, taken 28 days after the second AZD1222 dose. The CDR3 coding sequence is TGTGCCAGCAGTAAGGCAGGGGGCCAAGAGACCCAGTACTTC. Translated, it gives CASSKAGGQETQYF. The full variable domain, rest sourced from reference TRBV7-2 and TRBJ2-5, is GAGVSQSPSNKVTEKGKDVELRCDPISGHTALYWYRQSLGQGLEFLIYFQGNSAPDKSGLPSDRFSAERTGGSVSTLTIQRTQQEDSAVYLCASSKAGGQETQYFGPGTRLLVL.